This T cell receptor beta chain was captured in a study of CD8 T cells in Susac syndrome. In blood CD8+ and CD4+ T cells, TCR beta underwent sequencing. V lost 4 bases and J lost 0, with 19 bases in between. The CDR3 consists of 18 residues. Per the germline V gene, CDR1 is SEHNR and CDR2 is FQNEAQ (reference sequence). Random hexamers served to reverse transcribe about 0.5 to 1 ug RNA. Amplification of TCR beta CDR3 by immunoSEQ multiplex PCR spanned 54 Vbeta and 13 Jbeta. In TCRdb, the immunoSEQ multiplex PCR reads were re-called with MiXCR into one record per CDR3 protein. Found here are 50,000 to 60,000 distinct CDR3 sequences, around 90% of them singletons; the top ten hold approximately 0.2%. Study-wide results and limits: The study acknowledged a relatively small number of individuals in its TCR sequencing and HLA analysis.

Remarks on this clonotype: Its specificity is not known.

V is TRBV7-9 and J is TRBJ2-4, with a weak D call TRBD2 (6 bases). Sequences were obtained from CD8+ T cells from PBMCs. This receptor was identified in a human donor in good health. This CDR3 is CASSSPRGGSIAKNIQYF. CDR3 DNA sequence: TGTGCCAGCAGCTCCCCTAGGGGAGGCTCCATAGCCAAAAACATTCAGTACTTC.